The rows below give T cell receptor beta chains drawn from one sample of a study of blood T cell repertoires in COVID-19. Assay: immunoSEQ multiplex PCR; the TCRdb copy retains only in-frame clones and omits some. The sample has 250,000 to 350,000 clones; approximately 85% are singletons. Sequences were obtained from PBMCs or T cells enriched from blood (not recorded which). All receptors derive from a woman aged 25 to 45 who had recovered from COVID-19. CDR3s include the opening cysteine and the closing phenylalanine or tryptophan. The size entry is marked missing in some rows and otherwise reads once, few, many or a size class.

v_call	j_call	clone_size	cdr3_aa
TRBV11-2	TRBJ2-1	-	CASSLRLGQINEQFF
TRBV30	TRBJ2-3	few	CALNRDRAATDTQYF
TRBV5-1	TRBJ2-2	-	CASRLIGTGGTGELFF
TRBV27	TRBJ2-2	once	CASSQNTGELFF
TRBV30	TRBJ2-5	-	CAWKATSGIETQYF
TRBV14	TRBJ2-7	-	CASRNRGQYEQYF
TRBV18	TRBJ2-5	-	CASSVLLAGVEETQYF
TRBV6-2/TRBV6-3	TRBJ2-1	-	CASSPIGQAPSYNEQFF
TRBV2	TRBJ1-1	-	CASSQIGLGTEAFF
TRBV2	TRBJ1-3	-	CASRDRGSGNTIYF
TRBV5-5	TRBJ2-5	-	CASSLSRGTGETQYF
TRBV3-1/TRBV3-2	TRBJ2-1	-	CASSRSGTSGYNEQFF
TRBV24-1	TRBJ1-2	-	CATSDPRGQKRYGYTF
TRBV9	TRBJ2-3	once	CASSVGAGATDTQYF
TRBV9	TRBJ2-1	-	CASSVAHGGSYNEQFF
TRBV7-6	TRBJ2-7	-	CASSLESSGLTEQYF
TRBV28	TRBJ1-5	few	CASSPATGPGQPQHF
TRBV2	TRBJ1-5	-	CASRQTGNNQPQHF
TRBV25-1	TRBJ2-5	-	CASSEDSRQRETQYF
TRBV7-8	TRBJ2-7	-	CASSYPPHIEQYF
TRBV28	TRBJ1-6	-	CASSFWAVSSYNSPLHF
TRBV7-8	TRBJ2-5	-	CASSLVGQQETQYF
TRBV4-1	TRBJ2-5	-	CASSQVGVQETQYF
TRBV9	TRBJ1-2	-	CASSEGPQSGHPYGYTF
TRBV9	TRBJ1-6	-	CASSVGGYSPLHF
TRBV28	TRBJ2-1	-	CATRRDSLSYNEQFF
TRBV19	TRBJ2-5	-	CASSTRGRGGETQYF
TRBV19	TRBJ1-1	-	CANNGQGPLNTEAFF
TRBV19	TRBJ2-7	-	CASSLRRQSHEQYF
TRBV30	TRBJ1-4	-	CAWIPGGQPFREKLFF
TRBV7-9	TRBJ1-6	-	CASSVGQGQLPHF
TRBV5-4	TRBJ2-5	-	CASSSSRLAGGLGTETQYF
TRBV28	TRBJ2-3	-	CASTPGTNTDTQYF
TRBV7-9	TRBJ2-7	-	CASSQVASGLNEQYF